This entry features one T cell receptor (beta chain) sequence. What it binds is unknown. Only in-frame clones appear in the TCRdb table, and some are missing; sequencing was by immunoSEQ multiplex PCR. The data show more than 100,000 clones, just over 90% seen once. These data come from a study of OX40 agonist ivuxolimab in advanced cancers. Study-wide results and limits: The authors also found low normalized T-cell clonal expansion in some nonresponders.

Germline CDR1 reads GTSNPN; CDR2 reads SVGIG (reference sequence). The CDR3 length is 15 residues. V was trimmed by 2 bases and J by 1 base, leaving 15 bases between them. V is TRBV30 and J is TRBJ2-7, with D possibly matching TRBD1 (6 bases). This clonotype was sampled from an adult with an advanced solid tumor such as melanoma, head and neck, liver or kidney cancer. The input for sequencing was CD4+ or CD8+ T cells sorted from blood, taken in a trial of the OX40 agonist ivuxolimab. CDR3 DNA sequence: TGTGCCTGGAGTCAGCTACGCGACAGGTCCTACGAGCAGTACTTC. Its translation is CAWSQLRDRSYEQYF.